The 26 T cell receptor beta chains listed next were all sequenced from one sample in a study of CD8+ T cells in alopecia areata. RNA was isolated and reverse transcribed to cDNA, the sequencing template. The protocol was immunoSEQ multiplex PCR, while the TCRdb copy is restricted to in-frame clones and leaves out a portion. The sample yields over 100,000 clones, around 53% seen once. The treatment is: oral pan-JAK inhibitor, 5-10 mg twice daily. Sequenced here: CD4+ T cells sorted from blood, sampled at week 4, from a patient treated with tofacitinib. These receptors came from a human donor with alopecia areata.

The rearrangement links TRBV6-5 to TRBJ1-6, with a weak D call TRBD1 (5 bases). The ends were cut back, 10 bases at V and 7 bases at J, with 14 bases in the middle. The CDR3 extends over 13 amino acids. CDR1 and CDR2 (germline): MNHEY, SVGAGI. The CDR3 region has the DNA TGTGCCACCGGGGGGGGATACAATTCACCCCTCCACTTT. As protein: CATGGGYNSPLHF.

The chain combines TRBV30 with TRBJ1-1, with D unresolved. The CDR3 spans 14 residues. CDR1 and CDR2 (germline): GTSNPN, SVGIG (reference sequence). Between the trimmed V and J ends, which lost 0 bases and 0 bases, there was a span of 8 bases. CDR3: CAWSVGRMNTEAFF. For the CDR3, the DNA is TGTGCCTGGAGTGTAGGGCGCATGAACACTGAAGCTTTCTTT.

V and J are TRBV7-6 and TRBJ2-5, with D possibly being TRBD1 (6 bases). Trimming stripped 4 bases from V and 0 bases from J, with 9 bases between. The V gene's germline CDR1 is SGHVS and CDR2 FNYEAQ. CDR3 length: 14 amino acids. The CDR3 spells CASSSGQYQETQYF. CDR3 DNA sequence: TGTGCCAGCAGCTCTGGACAGTACCAAGAGACCCAGTACTTC.

The rearrangement links TRBV11-2 to TRBJ2-5, with 12 bases aligning to TRBD2. V lost 4 bases to trimming and J lost 2 bases; unmatched junction nucleotides: 5. From germline, CDR1 is SGHAT and CDR2 FQNNGV. The CDR3 has 16 amino acids. The CDR3 DNA sequence: TGTGCCAGCAGCTCCGGACTAGCGGGGCCACAAGAGACCCAGTACTTC. Protein product: CASSSGLAGPQETQYF.

This clone was seen once. This rearrangement joins TRBV6-5 to TRBJ1-2, with a weak D call TRBD1 (5 bases). Germline lookup yields CDR1 MNHEY and CDR2 SVGAGI. The CDR3 runs 15 residues. V lost 2 bases and J 0 bases, leaving 10 bases between the germline ends. The DNA of the CDR3 is TGTGCCAGCAGTTACGGCAGGGATTCTAACTATGGCTACACCTTC. Its translation is CASSYGRDSNYGYTF.

This chain connects TRBV7-9 to TRBJ1-1, with D unresolved. V lost 5 bases, J lost 1 base, and 14 bases lay in between. Germline-derived CDR1 and CDR2 are SEHNR and FQNEAQ (reference sequence). The CDR3 consists of 15 residues. This chain's CDR3 is CASSPANTRNTEAFF. Written as DNA, the CDR3 is TGTGCCAGCAGCCCAGCGAACACCCGGAACACTGAAGCTTTCTTT. The full variable domain, its missing parts supplied by reference TRBV7-9 and TRBJ1-1, is DTGVSQNPRHKITKRGQNVTFRCDPISEHNRLYWYRQTLGQGPEFLTYFQNEAQLEKSRLLSDRFSAERPKGSFSTLEIQRTEQGDSAMYLCASSPANTRNTEAFFGQGTRLTVV.

This sequence joins TRBV5-4 and TRBJ1-1; 7 bases align to TRBD1. CDR3 size: 14 residues. Trimming at V came to 0 bases and at J to 1 base, leaving 0 bases not matched to a gene. CDR1 and CDR2 from the germline V gene are SGHNT and YYREEE (reference sequence). The CDR3 protein is CASSLDRGNTEAFF. The CDR3 nucleotides read TGTGCCAGCAGCTTGGACAGGGGGAACACTGAAGCTTTCTTT.

Written as DNA, the CDR3 is TGCGCCAGCAGCTTGAATGGGGACAGGGCGTTGGGCTACACCTTC. Protein sequence: CASSLNGDRALGYTF. This chain uses TRBV5-1 with TRBJ1-2, with 9 bases matching TRBD1. CDR3 length: 15 amino acids. CDR1 is SGHRS and CDR2 is YFSETQ in the germline V gene. V lost 1 base, J lost 8 bases, and 9 bases stayed unmatched.

The chain joins TRBV29-1 to TRBJ1-1; D is undetermined. V gave up 2 bases and J gave up 6 bases, with 13 bases separating them. The germline gives CDR1 SQVTM, CDR2 ANQGSEA. The CDR3 contains 13 residues. The CDR3 DNA reads as TGCAGCGTTGAAAAGTTAATGCACCCTGAAGCTTTCTTT. Protein product: CSVEKLMHPEAFF.

Only one count was recorded for this clone. The chain recombines TRBV7-2 with TRBJ1-2, with 8 nucleotides matching TRBD1. The CDR3 consists of 15 residues. Trimming removed 5 bases from V and 4 bases from J; junction bases left unmatched: 9. Germline CDR1 SGHTA, CDR2 FQGNSA. CDR3 in DNA: TGTGCCAGCAGCCTACAGACAGGGGACCCCTATGGCTACACCTTC. Its protein is CASSLQTGDPYGYTF.

This clone was seen at least ten times. The chain joins TRBV7-8 to TRBJ2-3; D gene uncertain. CDR1 is SGHVS, CDR2 FQNEAQ, per germline. V lost 6 bases and J lost 4, with 17 bases in between. The CDR3 length is 15 residues. The CDR3, as DNA: TGTGCCAGCAGTTCGGAGAGGCTAGTACCAGATACGCAGTATTTT. Translating it yields CASSSERLVPDTQYF.

Only a few counts were recorded for this clone. V gene TRBV7-6 combines with J gene TRBJ2-1; the match to TRBD1 covers 10 bases. Germline V gene data show CDR1 as SGHVS and CDR2 as FNYEAQ. CDR3 length: 17 residues. Trimming cost V 1 base and J 7 bases; bases outside gene matches: 10. The CDR3 sequence: CASSLGTGTGARNEQFF. CDR3 nucleotide sequence: TGTGCCAGCAGCTTAGGGACCGGGACAGGGGCGCGGAATGAGCAGTTCTTC.

The chain combines TRBV9 with TRBJ2-2; D may be TRBD2 (5 bases). Germline V gives CDR1 SGDLS, CDR2 YYNGEE. This CDR3 comprises 15 residues. Trimming cost V 0 bases and J 6 bases, with 12 bases left between them. CDR3 residues: CASSVGGEGAGELFF. Written as DNA, the CDR3 is TGTGCCAGCAGCGTAGGGGGAGAGGGCGCCGGGGAGCTGTTTTTT.

The chain has TRBV5-1 and TRBJ2-6, with TRBD1 matching over 7 bases. The CDR3 extends over 15 amino acids. The trim removed 3 bases at V and 2 bases at J, leaving 2 bases unmatched. CDR1 and CDR2 from the germline V gene are SGHRS and YFSETQ. CDR3 in DNA: TGCGCCAGCAGCTCCGGGACAGCTGGGGCCAACGTCCTGACTTTC. Amino acid sequence: CASSSGTAGANVLTF.

Note on this clone: Germline is not matched at one junction end, which may reflect a read error. V is TRBV7-7 and J is TRBJ2-3, with D unresolved. Germline loops: CDR1 SSHAT, CDR2 FNYEAQ (reference sequence). The CDR3 loop spans 15 amino acids. The CDR3 region has the DNA TGTGCTAGCAGCCCCTCTAAGGGCAGCACAGATACGCAGTATTTT. It yields the protein CASSPSKGSTDTQYF. Filled out from reference TRBV7-7 and TRBJ2-3, the complete variable domain reads GAGVSQSPRYKVTKRGQDVTLRCDPISSHATLYWYQQALGQGPEFLTYFNYEAQPDKSGLPSDRFSAERPEGSISTLTIQRTEQRDSAMYRCASSPSKGSTDTQYFGPGTRLTVL.

J is TRBJ2-5 and V is TRBV5-4, with 8 positions matching TRBD2. This CDR3 has 15 residues. CDR1 is SGHNT and CDR2 is YYREEE in the germline V gene (reference sequence). Trimming took 4 bases from V and 4 from J; bases not matched to a gene: 9. The CDR3 is CASSPGLAPGETQYF. CDR3 DNA sequence: TGTGCCAGCAGCCCCGGACTAGCTCCGGGAGAGACCCAGTACTTC.

The chain links TRBV5-1 to TRBJ2-6, with D tentatively TRBD1 (5 bases). Trimming stripped 0 bases from V and 2 bases from J, with 9 bases between. The CDR3 covers 16 residues. Germline V gene lookup returns CDR1 SGHRS and CDR2 YFSETQ. The CDR3 protein is CASSLEGRAGANVLTF. CDR3 nucleotides: TGCGCCAGCAGCTTGGAAGGCAGGGCTGGGGCCAACGTCCTGACTTTC.

This chain links TRBV30 with TRBJ2-2; no reliable D call. V was clipped by 4 bases and J by 0 bases, with 6 bases between them. Looked up from germline, CDR1 is GTSNPN and CDR2 is SVGIG (reference sequence). The CDR3 loop spans 13 amino acids. The CDR3 DNA is TGTGCCTGGACCGCTTCGAACACCGGGGAGCTGTTTTTT. Its translation: CAWTASNTGELFF.

V usage is TRBV6-6 and J usage is TRBJ2-1, with 10 positions matching TRBD2. The CDR3 extends over 15 amino acids. Trimming cost V 7 bases and J 0 bases; bases outside gene matches: 3. Germline V lookup: CDR1 MNHNY, CDR2 SVGAGI (reference sequence). In DNA, the CDR3 is TGTGCCAGCAACCAGCGGGAGGGCTCCTACAATGAGCAGTTCTTC. Its translation is CASNQREGSYNEQFF.

The genes are TRBV18 and TRBJ2-7; 8 bases fit TRBD1. This CDR3 has 18 residues. J lost 1 base, V lost 5 bases, and 16 bases had no gene match. Germline CDR1 is KGHSH and CDR2 is LQKENI. CDR3 DNA sequence: TGTGCCAGCTCAGGCTTAACCCCAGCAGGGGGCGCTTCCTACGAGCAGTACTTC. It specifies CASSGLTPAGGASYEQYF.

The DNA of the CDR3 is TGTGCCAGCAGTTATAAGGGGCGGGGCTATGGCTACACCTTC. Translating gives CASSYKGRGYGYTF. V is TRBV27 and J is TRBJ1-2, with D perhaps matching TRBD1 (5 bases). The CDR3 contains 14 residues. V was trimmed by 4 bases and J by 4 bases, leaving 13 bases between them. Germline V gene sequence: CDR1 MNHEY, CDR2 SMNVEV (reference sequence).

The J gene is TRBJ2-2, the V gene TRBV9; 10 nucleotides agree with TRBD1. The trim removed 1 base at V and 3 bases at J, leaving 3 bases unmatched. In germline, CDR1 is SGDLS, CDR2 YYNGEE. CDR3 length equals 16 residues. DNA for the CDR3: TGTGCCAGCAGCGTACTTGGGACAGGGGACACCGGGGAGCTGTTTTTT. It specifies CASSVLGTGDTGELFF.

This chain connects TRBV29-1 to TRBJ2-1, with 10 bases matching TRBD2. With V trimmed by 8 bases and J by 10 bases, 11 bases remained unmatched. Germline values: CDR1 SQVTM, CDR2 ANQGSEA. CDR3 length: 13 residues. The CDR3 spells CSSDSAGGGEQFF. The CDR3 region has the DNA TGCAGCTCAGACTCAGCGGGAGGGGGGGAGCAGTTCTTC.

This clone was seen more than once but under ten times. The chain carries TRBV14 and TRBJ1-1; D remains unclear. The CDR3 runs 14 residues. Germline CDR1 is SGHDN and CDR2 is FVKESK. The V end lost 0 bases, the J end lost 8 bases, and 13 bases lay between the germline ends. CDR3: CASSQEFRSVEAFF. The CDR3 nucleotides are TGTGCCAGCAGCCAAGAATTCCGCTCTGTGGAAGCTTTCTTT.

In the case of this clone: Additional DNA sequences in this sample encode the identical CDR3. The chain is built from TRBV29-1 and TRBJ2-4; D could derive from TRBD1 or TRBD2 (5 bases each). The CDR3 covers 12 residues. From germline, CDR1 is SQVTM and CDR2 ANQGSEA. CDR3 in amino acids: CSVGPPGDIQYF. The CDR3 coding sequence is TGCAGTGTGGGGCCGCCCGGGGACATTCAGTACTTC.

V usage is TRBV25-1 and J usage is TRBJ1-3, with D hard to call. This CDR3 comprises 16 residues. Germline CDR1 and CDR2: MGHDK and SYGVNS. V shed 1 base and J shed 2 bases, with 12 bases lying between them. As DNA, the CDR3 is TGTGCCAGCAGTGAATTGAACACCAACACTGGAAACACCATATATTTT. This codes for CASSELNTNTGNTIYF.